This entry concerns a single T cell receptor beta chain. The antigen is unknown. A much bigger clone sits one base away, suggesting this may be a read error. This specimen comes from a study of blood T cells in healthy people across ages. Alongside a J-beta primer mix, a sample-barcoded 5' primer served in a second PCR lasting roughly 6 to 11 cycles. Each cDNA molecule received a tag from a template-switch adaptor that had 12 random nucleotides. MiXCR, applied by TCRdb to the 5' RACE reads, yields one record per CDR3 protein. Of around 1,700,000 distinct CDR3 sequences listed, 28% were seen once; the top ten hold 7% to 9%. The CDR3 extends over 13 amino acids. Germline assignment: CDR1 SEHNR and CDR2 FQNEAQ (reference sequence). Notes on the study in general: Older age went with lower TCR beta diversity per million T cells, in a roughly linear way.

The TCR sequence derives from a woman aged 25 to 39 in good health. The V call is TRBV7-9, the J call TRBJ1-6; D remains ambiguous. The sequencing sample was made of blood. CDR3 region: CASSYGFNSPFHF. CDR3 coding DNA: TGTGCCAGCAGTTACGGGTTTAATTCACCCTTCCACTTT.